This paragraph reports one T cell receptor (beta chain). What it recognizes is unknown. Germline trimming cut 7 bases from V and 8 bases from J; bases unmatched to any gene: 8. Looked up from germline, CDR1 is MNHEY and CDR2 is SVGAGI. The CDR3 length is 14 residues. Of the isolated RNA, all was reverse transcribed, and so the sequenced material was expressed TCRB transcripts. Produced via immunoSEQ multiplex PCR; TCRdb's table is partial and in-frame only. The sample shows under 300,000 clones, 15% to 20% of them seen only once. This record comes from a study of beta chain features in type 1 diabetes. Whole-study findings and limits: TCRB CDR3 length was moderately but significantly reduced in all four CD4+ subsets of Type 1 diabetes patients. A greater similarity of naive, central memory and Treg TCRB repertoires was seen among patients than among healthy donors. A pattern of fewer insertions and more deletions at VDJ junctions was seen in type 1 diabetes patients. Whether TCRB rearrangement is influenced by HLA type was left unresolved in this analysis.

The origin of this receptor is a man aged 30 to 45 with type 1 diabetes. The rearrangement joins TRBV6-5 to TRBJ2-1; 10 nucleotides agree with TRBD2. The specimen was naive CD4+ T cells from blood. The CDR3 loop is CASNAQREGHEQFF. In nucleotides, the CDR3 is TGTGCCAGCAACGCCCAGCGGGAGGGACATGAGCAGTTCTTC.